The 5 T cell receptor beta chains reported below all come from one sample, sequenced in a study of shared T cell receptors in the human thymus (dated by TCRdb to the early 2020s). Library preparation used the immunoSEQ multiplex PCR assay. Held by TCRdb, this immuneACCESS table contains in-frame sequences only and omits some clones. Under half of the omission traces to an unresolved V gene where checked; the cause of the rest is unknown. This sample has over 650,000 clones in its table, and around 87% of those were observed once. Of the sample, roughly 0.0094% is held by the ten largest clones. These same data were also listed under a study on human thymus T cells.

Sequences were obtained from thymocytes. The receptors stem from a boy younger than two with a congenital heart defect. Donor details come from another sample of the same person, matched by shared clones.

The genes are TRBV28 and TRBJ1-1; no clear D. This CDR3 has 13 residues. Germline CDR1 and CDR2: MDHEN and SYDVKM. The V end was cut by 10 bases, the J end by 0 bases, with 12 bases between. DNA for the CDR3: TGTGCCATCGAGGTGATCATGAACACTGAAGCTTTCTTT. As protein: CAIEVIMNTEAFF.

V and J are TRBV28 and TRBJ2-5; TRBD2 is a possible D gene (6 bases). Germline V CDR1 and CDR2: MDHEN, SYDVKM. Trimming took 1 base from V and 6 from J, leaving 18 bases between them. This CDR3 spans 16 amino acids. The chain's CDR3 is CASSLYPPSSVKTQYF. The DNA of the CDR3 is TGTGCCAGCAGTTTATACCCCCCCTCTAGCGTAAAGACCCAGTACTTC.

This chain joins TRBV5-1 and TRBJ1-1; D is unresolved. The CDR3 is made up of 17 amino acids. Germline-derived CDR1 and CDR2 are SGHRS and YFSETQ. Trimming cost V 1 base and J 0 bases, with 16 bases left between them. CDR3 nucleotides: TGCGCCAGCAGCTTGATATGGTACGGGTTCATGAACACTGAAGCTTTCTTT. Amino acids: CASSLIWYGFMNTEAFF.

The genes are TRBV18 and TRBJ1-5; 7 nucleotides align to TRBD1. CDR3 length: 13 amino acids. Trimming cost V 5 bases and J 6 bases; bases outside gene matches: 4. The germline V gene has CDR1 KGHSH and CDR2 LQKENI. The CDR3 region has the DNA TGTGCCAGCTCAGGAGGGGGCGTTCAGCCCCAGCATTTT. Its translation is CASSGGGVQPQHF.

The chain couples TRBV5-8 to TRBJ2-2, with 10 nucleotides matching TRBD2. Germline lookup yields CDR1 SGHTS and CDR2 YDEGEE. With 2 bases clipped from V and 7 bases from J, the junction kept 11 bases outside the gene matches. The CDR3 loop spans 17 amino acids. The CDR3, as DNA: TGTGCCAGCAGCTTTCTCCCAGCGGGGGGGCATGGCGGGGAGCTGTTTTTT. It encodes CASSFLPAGGHGGELFF.